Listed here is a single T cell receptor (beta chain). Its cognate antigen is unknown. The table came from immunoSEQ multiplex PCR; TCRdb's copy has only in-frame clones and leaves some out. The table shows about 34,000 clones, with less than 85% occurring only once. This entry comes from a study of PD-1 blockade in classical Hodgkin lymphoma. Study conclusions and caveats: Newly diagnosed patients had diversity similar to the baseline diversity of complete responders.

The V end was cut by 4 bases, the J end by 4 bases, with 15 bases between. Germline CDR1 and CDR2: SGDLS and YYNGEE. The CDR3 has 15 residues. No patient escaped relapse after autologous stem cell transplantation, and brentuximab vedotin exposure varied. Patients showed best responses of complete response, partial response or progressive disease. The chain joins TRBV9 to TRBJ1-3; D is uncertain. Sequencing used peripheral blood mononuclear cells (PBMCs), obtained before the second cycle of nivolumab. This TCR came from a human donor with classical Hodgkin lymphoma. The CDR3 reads CASSSSVPGGNTIYF. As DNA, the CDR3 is TGTGCCAGCAGCTCCTCCGTTCCGGGGGGAAACACCATATATTTT.